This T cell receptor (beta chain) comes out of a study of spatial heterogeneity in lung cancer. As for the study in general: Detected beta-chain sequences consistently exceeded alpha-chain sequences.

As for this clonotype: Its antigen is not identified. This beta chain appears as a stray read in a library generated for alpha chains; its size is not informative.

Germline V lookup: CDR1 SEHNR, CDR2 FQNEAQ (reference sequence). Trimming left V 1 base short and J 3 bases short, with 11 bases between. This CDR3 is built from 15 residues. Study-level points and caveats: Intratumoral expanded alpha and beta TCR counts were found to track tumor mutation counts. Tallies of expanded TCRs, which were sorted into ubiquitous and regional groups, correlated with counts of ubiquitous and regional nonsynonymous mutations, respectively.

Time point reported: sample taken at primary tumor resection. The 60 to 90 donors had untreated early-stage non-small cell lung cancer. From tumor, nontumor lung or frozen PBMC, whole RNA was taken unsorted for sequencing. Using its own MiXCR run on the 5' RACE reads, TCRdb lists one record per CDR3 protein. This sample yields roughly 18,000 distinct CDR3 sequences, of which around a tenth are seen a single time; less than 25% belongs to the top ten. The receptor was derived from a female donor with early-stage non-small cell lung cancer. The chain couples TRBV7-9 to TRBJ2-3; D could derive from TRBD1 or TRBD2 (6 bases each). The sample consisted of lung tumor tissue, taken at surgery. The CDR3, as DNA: TGTGCCAGCAGCTTAGGGCAGGGGAGGACAGATACGCAGTATTTT. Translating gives CASSLGQGRTDTQYF.